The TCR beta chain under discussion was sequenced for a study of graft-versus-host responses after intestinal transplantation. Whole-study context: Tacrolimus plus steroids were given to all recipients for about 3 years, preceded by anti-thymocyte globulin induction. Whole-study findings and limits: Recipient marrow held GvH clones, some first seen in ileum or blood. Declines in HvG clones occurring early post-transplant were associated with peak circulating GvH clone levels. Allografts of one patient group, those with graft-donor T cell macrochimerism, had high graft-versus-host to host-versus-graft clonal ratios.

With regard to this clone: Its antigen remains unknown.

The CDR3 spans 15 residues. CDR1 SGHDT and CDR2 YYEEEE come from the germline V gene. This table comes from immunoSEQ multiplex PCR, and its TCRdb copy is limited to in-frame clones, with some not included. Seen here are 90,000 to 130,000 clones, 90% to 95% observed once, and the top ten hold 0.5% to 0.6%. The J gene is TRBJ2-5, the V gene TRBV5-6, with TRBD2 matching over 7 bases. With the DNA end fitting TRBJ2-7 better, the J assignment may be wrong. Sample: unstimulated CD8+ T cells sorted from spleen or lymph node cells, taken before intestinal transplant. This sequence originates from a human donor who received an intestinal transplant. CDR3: CASSLGAGRVYEQYF. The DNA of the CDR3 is TGTGCCAGCAGCCTAGGGGCAGGGAGGGTCTACGAGCAGTACTTC.